This T cell receptor beta chain was recovered during a study of T-cell reconstitution after alpha-beta-depleted transplantation in children. For TCRbeta, the library was prepared with unique molecular identifiers. In TCRdb, the PCR reads were re-called with MiXCR into one record per CDR3 protein. Of almost 500,000 distinct CDR3 sequences listed, roughly a tenth were seen once; the top ten hold 2% to 2.5%. Germline loops: CDR1 SGHDT, CDR2 YYEEEE. With V trimmed by 4 bases and J by 4 bases, 14 bases remained unmatched. The CDR3 loop spans 17 amino acids. On this clonotype: Its antigen is not known.

Study outcomes and limitations: From surviving recipient T cells and thymic progenitors came the high day-60 TCRbeta diversity observed in some patients. T-cell counts and diversity at one year following transplant were attributed mainly to newly produced T cells. Several hundred expanded graft clones reportedly were the source of alpha-beta T cells about two months after transplant.

This sample comprised PBMCs, obtained before TCRalphabeta/CD19-depleted stem cell transplant. V is TRBV5-6 and J is TRBJ2-7; 10 nucleotides agree with TRBD1. The receptor was isolated from a child aged 2 to 15 with inherited bone marrow failure, due to receive a stem cell transplant. In DNA, the CDR3 is TGTGCCAGCAGCCTGTGGGACAGGGGAACAGTATTGTACGAGCAGTACTTC. Protein: CASSLWDRGTVLYEQYF.